What follows are 8 T cell receptor beta chains derived from one specimen sequenced in a study of OX40 agonist ivuxolimab in advanced cancers. Libraries were prepared by immunoSEQ multiplex PCR; TCRdb keeps only in-frame clonotypes and omits some of them. The repertoire holds tens of thousands of clones, about nine tenths seen once, with over 0.25% in the top ten. The sequenced sample was CD4+ or CD8+ T cells sorted from blood, obtained in a trial of the OX40 agonist ivuxolimab. The receptors were sampled from an adult with an advanced solid tumor such as melanoma, head and neck, liver or kidney cancer.

This clone was seen a single time. The chain couples TRBV6-6 to TRBJ2-3; 11 bases line up with TRBD2. Per germline, CDR1 MNHNY and CDR2 SVGAGI (reference sequence). The CDR3 contains 16 residues. V gave up 7 bases and J gave up 0 bases; unmatched junction bases: 6. The CDR3 DNA sequence: TGTGCCAGCATTTTGACTAGCGGGACTAGCACAGATACGCAGTATTTT. The encoded protein is CASILTSGTSTDTQYF.

CDR3 residues: CASSIDQQGANNEQFF. CDR3 bases: TGTGCCAGTAGTATTGACCAGCAGGGGGCAAATAATGAGCAGTTCTTC. This rearrangement joins TRBV19 to TRBJ2-1, with TRBD1 identical over 8 bases. The CDR3 is made up of 16 amino acids. The V gene end was trimmed by 3 bases and the J gene end by 7 bases; junction bases not matched to a gene: 11. Germline CDR1 and CDR2: LNHDA and SQIVND (reference sequence). The full variable domain, in which reference TRBV19 and TRBJ2-1 provide the parts outside the CDR3, is DGGITQSPKYLFRKEGQNVTLSCEQNLNHDAMYWYRQDPGQGLRLIYYSQIVNDFQKGDIAEGYSVSREKKESFPLTVTSAQKNPTAFYLCASSIDQQGANNEQFFGPGTRLTVL.

This rearrangement joins TRBV9 to TRBJ2-3; 12 bases are shared with TRBD2. Germline assignment: CDR1 SGDLS and CDR2 YYNGEE. This CDR3 has 16 residues. The ends lost 3 bases at V and 4 bases at J; junction bases unmatched: 6. The CDR3 sequence is CASSARLAGEADTQYF. The CDR3 DNA reads as TGTGCCAGCAGCGCGAGACTAGCGGGAGAAGCAGATACGCAGTATTTT.

The rearrangement links TRBV7-6 to TRBJ2-7, with D hard to call. The germline V gene encodes CDR1 SGHVS and CDR2 FNYEAQ. V gave up 3 bases and J gave up 1 base, with 7 bases separating them. This CDR3 has 13 amino acids. CDR3 region: CASSFGPSYEQYV. The CDR3 DNA sequence: TGTGCCAGCAGCTTTGGGCCTTCCTACGAGCAGTACGTC.

The chain has TRBV7-3 and TRBJ2-4; 9 bases match TRBD1. CDR3 length equals 17 residues. The ends lost 5 bases at V and 1 base at J; junction bases unmatched: 9. The germline V gene encodes CDR1 SGHTA and CDR2 FQGTGA. CDR3 DNA: TGTGCCAGCAGCCTCACCGGGACAGGGACCGCCAAAAACATTCAGTACTTC. It translates to CASSLTGTGTAKNIQYF. Complete variable domain (other parts from reference TRBV7-3 and TRBJ2-4): GAGVSQTPSNKVTEKGKYVELRCDPISGHTALYWYRQSLGQGPEFLIYFQGTGAADDSGLPNDRFFAVRPEGSVSTLKIQRTERGDSAVYLCASSLTGTGTAKNIQYFGAGTRLSVL.

V usage is TRBV19 and J usage is TRBJ2-1; TRBD2 agrees at 9 bases. Germline V lookup: CDR1 LNHDA, CDR2 SQIVND (reference sequence). This CDR3 comprises 16 residues. The trim removed 3 bases at V and 6 bases at J, leaving 9 bases unmatched. This chain's CDR3 is CASSILSGSWGNEQFF. CDR3 nucleotide sequence: TGTGCCAGTAGTATCCTTAGCGGGAGTTGGGGCAATGAGCAGTTCTTC.

A single count supports this clone. The V call is TRBV7-9, the J call TRBJ2-1; TRBD1 might be the D (6 bases). Germline V gene sequence: CDR1 SEHNR, CDR2 FQNEAQ (reference sequence). CDR3 length: 15 residues. Between the trimmed V and J ends, which lost 3 bases and 6 bases, there was a span of 15 bases. The CDR3 region has the DNA TGTGCCAGCAGCTTTTACAGGGCCCTCCTCAATGAGCAGTTCTTC. Protein: CASSFYRALLNEQFF.

The rearrangement uses TRBV7-8 and TRBJ2-6; D gene unclear. V lost 1 base to trimming and J lost 1 base, with 5 bases between them. The germline CDR1 and CDR2 sequences are SGHVS and FQNEAQ. This CDR3 spans 15 amino acids. CDR3 DNA: TGTGCCAGCAGCTTAGGGGCGTCTGGGGCCAACGTCCTGACTTTC. Its translation: CASSLGASGANVLTF.